The rows below give T cell receptor beta chains drawn from one sample of a study of T-cell reconstitution after alpha-beta-depleted transplantation in children. Using its own MiXCR run on the PCR reads, TCRdb lists one record per CDR3 protein. The sample contains 440,000 or so distinct CDR3 sequences, around 46% of which appear only once. The material was PBMCs, obtained before TCRalphabeta/CD19-depleted stem cell transplant. The receptor source for this set is a girl aged 2 to 9 with aplastic anemia, due to receive a stem cell transplant. Both conserved end residues are part of each CDR3. A D gene is named only where the DNA matches it firmly. Some rows have no size entry. The others give once, few or many, or a class for an expanded clone.

>TRBV12-3/TRBV12-4|TRBJ1-2|many|NA
CASSPRQANYGYTF
TGTGCCAGCAGTCCGAGACAGGCCAACTATGGCTACACCTTC
>TRBV5-1|TRBJ2-2|NA|NA
CASATDRRETGELFF
TGCGCCAGCGCTACCGACAGGAGGGAAACCGGGGAGCTGTTTTTT
>TRBV28|TRBJ2-6|NA|TRBD1
CASSLYLRTGGLAGANVLTF
TGTGCCAGCAGTTTATACCTCAGGACAGGGGGCCTTGCTGGGGCCAACGTCCTGACTTTC
>TRBV15|TRBJ1-2|NA|NA
CATSEAEYGYTF
TGTGCCACCTCAGAGGCCGAGTATGGCTACACCTTC
>TRBV28|TRBJ2-5|NA|TRBD2
CASSSSGVAGETQYF
TGTGCCAGCAGTTCTAGCGGGGTTGCGGGGGAGACCCAGTACTTC
>TRBV20-1|TRBJ2-7|NA|TRBD1
CSARDLLQGANERYF
TGCAGTGCTAGAGACCTATTACAGGGGGCTAACGAGCGGTACTTC
>TRBV18|TRBJ1-1|NA|NA
CASSPDSGMGVAEAFF
TGTGCCAGCTCACCAGACTCAGGAATGGGGGTCGCTGAAGCTTTCTTT
>TRBV10-3|TRBJ1-1|many|NA
CAISENTEAFF
TGTGCCATCAGTGAGAACACTGAAGCTTTCTTT
>TRBV7-9|TRBJ2-1|NA|TRBD1
CASRQGVGEQFF
TGTGCCAGCAGACAGGGGGTTGGTGAGCAGTTCTTC
>TRBV13|TRBJ2-3|few|TRBD2
CASESPTSGLRDTQYF
TGTGCCAGCGAGAGCCCGACTAGCGGGCTGAGAGATACGCAGTATTTT